This TCR beta chain was sequenced for a study of STAT5B mutations in CD4+ large granular lymphocyte leukemia. Overall study results and limits: Top patient clones used TRBV06 genes more often: 8/27 versus 2/35 in controls. Without putative leukemic clones, patient CD4-sorted repertoires remained more clonal than healthy CD4+ repertoires. About 25% of private leukemic clonotypes occurred rarely in other patients' non-leukemic repertoires.

Control samples were healthy donors' buffy coats. Assay used: immunoSEQ multiplex PCR; TCRdb lists only in-frame clones, some missing. The sample yields 30,000 to 40,000 clones, about 91% seen once. Trimming removed 4 bases from V and 6 bases from J; junction bases left unmatched: 8. This CDR3 has 15 amino acids. Germline values: CDR1 SGHNT, CDR2 YYREEE (reference sequence). A word on this clone: Antigen specificity is unknown.

Material: CD4+ T cells from blood buffy coats. The chain couples TRBV5-4 to TRBJ2-2; TRBD1 matches 8 bases. The source of this sequence is a human donor in good health. The CDR3 region has the DNA TGTGCCAGCAGCCACCAGGGGGCGAGGGCCGGGGAGCTGTTTTTT. The encoded protein is CASSHQGARAGELFF. Drawing the rest from reference TRBV5-4 and TRBJ2-2, the complete variable domain is ETGVTQSPTHLIKTRGQQVTLRCSSQSGHNTVSWYQQALGQGPQFIFQYYREEENGRGNFPPRFSGLQFPNYSSELNVNALELDDSALYLCASSHQGARAGELFFGEGSRLTVL.